This note documents a single T cell receptor beta chain sequence. The entry originates in a study of PD-L1 blockade in urothelial cancer. The time point was: pretreatment peripheral blood. Measured with immunoSEQ multiplex PCR; TCRdb has only the in-frame clones, and not every one. Of more than 90,000 clones listed, roughly 84% are singletons. V lost 9 bases, J lost 9 bases, and 14 bases stayed unmatched. Germline V gene lookup returns CDR1 ENHRY and CDR2 SYGVKD. The CDR3 has 14 amino acids. The chain couples TRBV10-3 to TRBJ2-1; 7 bases match TRBD2. The sample consisted of PBMCs, taken around atezolizumab (anti-PD-L1) treatment. This TCR came from a man in his fifties or sixties with urothelial cancer. In nucleotides, the CDR3 is TGTGCCATACGGCTAGCGGACGGCTACGGTGAGCAGTTCTTC. Translated, it gives CAIRLADGYGEQFF.